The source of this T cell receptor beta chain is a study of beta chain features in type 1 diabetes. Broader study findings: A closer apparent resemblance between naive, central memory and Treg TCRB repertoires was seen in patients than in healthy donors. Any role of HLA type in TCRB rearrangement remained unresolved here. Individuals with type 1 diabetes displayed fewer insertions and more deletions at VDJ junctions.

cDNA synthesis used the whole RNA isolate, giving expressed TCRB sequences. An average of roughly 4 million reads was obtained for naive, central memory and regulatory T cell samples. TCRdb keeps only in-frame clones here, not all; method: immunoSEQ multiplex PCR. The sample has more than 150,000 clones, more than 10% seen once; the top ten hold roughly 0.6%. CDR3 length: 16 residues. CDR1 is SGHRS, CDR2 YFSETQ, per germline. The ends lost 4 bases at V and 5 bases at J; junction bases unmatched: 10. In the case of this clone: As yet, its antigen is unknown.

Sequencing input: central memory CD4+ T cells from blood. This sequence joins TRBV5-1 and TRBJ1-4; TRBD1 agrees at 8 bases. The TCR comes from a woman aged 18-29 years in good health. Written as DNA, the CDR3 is TGCGCCAGCAGCGTTTTACAACAGGGGGGGAATGAAAAACTGTTTTTT. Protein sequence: CASSVLQQGGNEKLFF.